The entry below describes one T cell receptor (beta chain). V lost 2 bases and J 2 bases, leaving 22 bases between the germline ends. Germline CDR1 is LGHNA and CDR2 is YSLEER. The CDR3 spans 19 residues. This entry comes from a study of blood T cell repertoires in COVID-19. In the original processing: Amplification of reference gene primers was used by the study to estimate nucleated cell counts. Libraries were prepared by immunoSEQ multiplex PCR; TCRdb keeps only in-frame clonotypes and omits some of them. Clone size and the V and J calls come from that table; the DNA yielded D and trimming. The sample has some 180,000 clones; 76% are singletons.

The sequencing sample was made of peripheral blood. The gene calls are TRBV4-3 and TRBJ2-1, with D perhaps matching TRBD2 (6 bases). The clonotype originates from a woman aged 45-59 years with active or convalescent COVID-19. Here the CDR3 reads CASSQSISGVVSAYNEQFF. CDR3 DNA: TGCGCCAGCAGCCAATCCATCTCGGGGGTAGTGTCAGCCTACAATGAGCAGTTCTTC.